This T cell receptor beta chain was sequenced during a study of Graves' ophthalmopathy and Graves' hyperthyroidism. This clonotype was counted at least ten times. RNA served as the template for amplifying TCR beta CDR3 regions. The authors performed first-round RT-PCR with HTBI primers and then a second-round multiplex PCR. TCRdb analysed the multiplex PCR reads with MiXCR anew, one entry per CDR3 protein. The table has 580,000 or so distinct CDR3 sequences, under 40% seen once; the top ten hold about 4.2%. This TCR was sampled from an adult man with Graves' hyperthyroidism. Sequencing was carried out using peripheral blood or thyroid tissue (not recorded which).

The CDR3 DNA sequence: TGTGCCATCAGTGAGTCGCGGGGAGGCGCCATAAACAATCAGCCCCAGCATTTT. Its protein is CAISESRGGAINNQPQHF. V is TRBV10-3 and J is TRBJ1-5; D gene uncertain. This CDR3 has 18 residues. Trimming removed 0 bases at V and 3 bases at J, with 18 bases between. Germline V lookup: CDR1 ENHRY, CDR2 SYGVKD.